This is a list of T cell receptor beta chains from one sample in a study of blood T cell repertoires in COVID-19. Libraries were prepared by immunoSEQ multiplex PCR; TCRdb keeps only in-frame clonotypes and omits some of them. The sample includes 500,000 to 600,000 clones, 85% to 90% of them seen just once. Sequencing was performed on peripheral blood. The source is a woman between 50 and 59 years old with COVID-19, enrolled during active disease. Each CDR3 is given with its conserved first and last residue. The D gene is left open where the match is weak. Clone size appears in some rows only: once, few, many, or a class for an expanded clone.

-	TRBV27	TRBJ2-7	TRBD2	CASRGGYEQYF	TGTGCCAGCAGGGGGGGGTACGAGCAGTACTTC
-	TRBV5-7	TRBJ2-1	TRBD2	CASSLRHIGGANEQFF	TGTGCCAGCAGCTTGCGACACATCGGGGGGGCCAATGAGCAGTTCTTC
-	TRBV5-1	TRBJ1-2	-	CASSLEPGEVYGYTF	TGCGCCAGCAGCTTGGAGCCTGGCGAGGTCTATGGCTACACCTTC
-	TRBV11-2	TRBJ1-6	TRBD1	CASSFRTGNNSPLHF	TGTGCCAGCAGCTTCAGGACAGGAAATAATTCACCCCTCCACTTT
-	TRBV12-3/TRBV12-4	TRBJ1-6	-	CASSLTDNSPLHF	TGTGCCAGCAGTTTGACAGATAATTCACCCCTCCACTTT
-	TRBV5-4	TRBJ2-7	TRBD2	CASSSPGLAGLPYEQYF	TGTGCCAGCAGCTCTCCGGGACTAGCGGGGCTACCCTACGAGCAGTACTTC
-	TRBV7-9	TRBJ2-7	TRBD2	CASSHTIAGGHDEQYF	TGTGCCAGCAGCCATACTATAGCGGGGGGGCACGACGAGCAGTACTTC
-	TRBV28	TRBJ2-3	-	CASSHTDTQYF	TGTGCCAGCAGTCACACAGATACGCAGTATTTT
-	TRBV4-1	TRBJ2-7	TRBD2	CASSLTSGSYEQYF	TGCGCCAGCAGCCTGACTAGCGGCTCCTACGAGCAGTACTTC
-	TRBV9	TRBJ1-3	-	CASSLDSSGNTIYF	TGTGCCAGCAGCCTAGACAGCTCTGGAAACACCATATATTTT
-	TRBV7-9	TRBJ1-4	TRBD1	CASSPYGTGVNEKLFF	TGTGCCAGCAGCCCGTACGGAACAGGGGTTAATGAAAAACTGTTTTTT
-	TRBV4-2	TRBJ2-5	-	CASSQELRYQETQYF	TGTGCCAGCAGCCAAGAGTTGCGGTACCAAGAGACCCAGTACTTC
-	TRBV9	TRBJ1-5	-	CASSAEGVLGQPQHF	TGTGCCAGCAGCGCCGAGGGGGTGTTGGGTCAGCCCCAGCATTTT
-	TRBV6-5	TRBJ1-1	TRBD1	CASSFQGASTEAFF	TGTGCCAGCAGTTTCCAGGGGGCTAGCACTGAAGCTTTCTTT
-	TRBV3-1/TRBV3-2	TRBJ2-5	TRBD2	CASSPGRGGGAGETQYF	TGTGCCAGCAGCCCGGGACGTGGCGGGGGGGCCGGAGAGACCCAGTACTTC
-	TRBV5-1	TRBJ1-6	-	CASSDSGGDHSPLHF	TGCGCCAGCAGCGACTCAGGAGGGGATCATTCACCCCTCCACTTT
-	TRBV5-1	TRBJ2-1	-	CASSLGMGAYNEQFF	TGCGCCAGCAGCTTAGGAATGGGAGCCTACAATGAGCAGTTCTTC
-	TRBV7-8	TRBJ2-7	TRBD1	CASSLDGTGGYEQYF	TGTGCCAGCAGCTTAGACGGGACAGGGGGTTACGAGCAGTACTTC
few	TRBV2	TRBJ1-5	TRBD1	CASRPGQGVPTTNQPQHF	TGTGCCAGCAGACCGGGACAGGGGGTTCCGACCACCAATCAGCCCCAGCATTTT
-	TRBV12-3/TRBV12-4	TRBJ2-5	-	CASSTQETQYF	TGTGCCAGCAGTACTCAAGAGACCCAGTACTTC
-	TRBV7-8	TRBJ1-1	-	CASSLYSNTEAFF	TGTGCCAGCAGCTTATACAGCAACACTGAAGCTTTCTTT
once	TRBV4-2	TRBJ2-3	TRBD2	CASSQAGGNTDTQYF	TGTGCCAGCAGCCAAGCGGGGGGAAACACAGATACGCAGTATTTT
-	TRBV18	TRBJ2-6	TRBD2	CASSPWTSGYSGANVLTF	TGTGCCAGCTCACCGTGGACTAGCGGTTACTCTGGGGCCAACGTCCTGACTTTC
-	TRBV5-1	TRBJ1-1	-	CASTSRRSTEAFF	TGCGCCAGCACCTCTAGGCGGAGCACTGAAGCTTTCTTT
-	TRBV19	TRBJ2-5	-	CASSVPRERETQYF	TGTGCCAGTAGTGTCCCCAGGGAACGGGAGACCCAGTACTTC
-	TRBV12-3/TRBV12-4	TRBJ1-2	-	CASSLKPGYGYTF	TGTGCCAGCAGTTTGAAGCCAGGGTACGGCTACACCTTC
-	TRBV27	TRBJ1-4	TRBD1	CASSSLWTGGNEKLFF	TGTGCCAGCAGTTCCCTCTGGACAGGGGGAAATGAAAAACTGTTTTTT
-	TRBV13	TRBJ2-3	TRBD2	CASSEGTSGGKDTQYF	TGTGCCAGCAGCGAAGGGACTAGCGGGGGGAAGGATACGCAGTATTTT
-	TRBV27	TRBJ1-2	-	CASRTGGGPYTF	TGTGCCAGCAGAACCGGGGGGGGACCCTACACCTTC
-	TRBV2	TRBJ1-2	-	CASRTDNYGYTF	TGTGCCAGCAGGACTGATAACTATGGCTACACCTTC
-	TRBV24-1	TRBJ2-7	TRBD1	CATSGPSAGGKDEQYF	TGTGCCACCAGTGGCCCCTCCGCAGGGGGCAAAGACGAGCAGTACTTC
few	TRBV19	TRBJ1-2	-	CASISRLRDYTF	TGTGCCAGTATAAGCCGTCTTCGAGACTACACCTTC
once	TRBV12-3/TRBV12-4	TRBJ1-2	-	CASRTWEDGYTF	TGTGCCAGCAGGACTTGGGAGGATGGCTACACCTTC
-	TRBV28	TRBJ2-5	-	CASRTAGGDSETQYF	TGTGCCAGCAGAACCGCTGGGGGCGATTCGGAGACCCAGTACTTC
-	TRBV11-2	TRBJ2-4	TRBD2	CASSFSGGEDIQYF	TGTGCCAGCAGCTTTAGCGGGGGGGAGGACATTCAGTACTTC
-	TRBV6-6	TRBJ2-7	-	CASSSVGGDAYEQYF	TGTGCCAGCAGTAGCGTAGGGGGGGATGCCTACGAGCAGTACTTC
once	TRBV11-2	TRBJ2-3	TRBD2	CASSPASGVLNTQYF	TGTGCCAGCAGCCCCGCCAGCGGGGTTTTGAATACGCAGTATTTT
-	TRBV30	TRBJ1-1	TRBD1	CAWRRDSHAFF	TGTGCCTGGAGAAGGGACAGTCACGCTTTCTTT
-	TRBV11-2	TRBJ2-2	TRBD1	CASSSTIGQVGFAGELFF	TGTGCCAGCAGCTCCACCATTGGACAGGTTGGGTTCGCCGGGGAGCTGTTTTTT
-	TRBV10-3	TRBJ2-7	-	CAISERDNYEQYF	TGTGCCATCAGTGAGAGGGACAACTACGAGCAGTACTTC
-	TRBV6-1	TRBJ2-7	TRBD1	CASSEVGGVKRRREQYF	TGTGCCAGCAGTGAAGTAGGGGGCGTAAAGAGACGGCGCGAGCAGTACTTC
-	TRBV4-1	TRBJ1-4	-	CASSQGRQEREKLFF	TGCGCCAGCAGCCAAGGCCGACAGGAACGGGAAAAACTGTTTTTT
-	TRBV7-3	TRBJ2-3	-	CASSLGGAADTQYF	TGTGCCAGCAGCTTAGGGGGGGCGGCAGATACGCAGTATTTT
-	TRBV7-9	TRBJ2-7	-	CASTFDSSYEQYF	TGTGCCAGCACCTTTGACAGCTCCTACGAGCAGTACTTC
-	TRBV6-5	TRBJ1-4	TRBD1	CASGDRPSTNEKLFF	TGTGCCAGCGGGGACAGGCCGTCAACTAATGAAAAACTGTTTTTT
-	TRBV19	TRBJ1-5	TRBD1	CASSQGGQPNQPQHF	TGTGCCAGTAGTCAGGGGGGACAGCCCAATCAGCCCCAGCATTTT
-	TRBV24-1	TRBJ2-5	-	CATSDLLRETQYF	TGTGCCACCAGTGATTTACTTCGGGAGACCCAGTACTTC
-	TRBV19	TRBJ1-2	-	CASSRESVGDYGYTF	TGTGCCAGTTCCCGGGAGTCCGTCGGGGACTATGGCTACACCTTC
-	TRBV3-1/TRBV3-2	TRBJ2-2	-	CASSQWGRRDTGELFF	TGTGCCAGCAGCCAATGGGGGCGTCGGGACACCGGGGAGCTGTTTTTT
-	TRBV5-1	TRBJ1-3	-	CASSLSGQRYGNTIYF	TGCGCCAGCAGCTTAAGTGGACAGCGATATGGAAACACCATATATTTT
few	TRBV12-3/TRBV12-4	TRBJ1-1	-	CASSKMNTEAFF	TGTGCCAGCAGCAAAATGAACACTGAAGCTTTCTTT
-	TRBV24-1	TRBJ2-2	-	CATSGQLPRTGELFF	TGTGCCACCAGTGGACAGCTTCCGAGGACCGGGGAGCTGTTTTTT
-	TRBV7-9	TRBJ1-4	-	CASSRGRGEKLFF	TGTGCCAGCAGCAGGGGAAGGGGTGAAAAACTGTTTTTT